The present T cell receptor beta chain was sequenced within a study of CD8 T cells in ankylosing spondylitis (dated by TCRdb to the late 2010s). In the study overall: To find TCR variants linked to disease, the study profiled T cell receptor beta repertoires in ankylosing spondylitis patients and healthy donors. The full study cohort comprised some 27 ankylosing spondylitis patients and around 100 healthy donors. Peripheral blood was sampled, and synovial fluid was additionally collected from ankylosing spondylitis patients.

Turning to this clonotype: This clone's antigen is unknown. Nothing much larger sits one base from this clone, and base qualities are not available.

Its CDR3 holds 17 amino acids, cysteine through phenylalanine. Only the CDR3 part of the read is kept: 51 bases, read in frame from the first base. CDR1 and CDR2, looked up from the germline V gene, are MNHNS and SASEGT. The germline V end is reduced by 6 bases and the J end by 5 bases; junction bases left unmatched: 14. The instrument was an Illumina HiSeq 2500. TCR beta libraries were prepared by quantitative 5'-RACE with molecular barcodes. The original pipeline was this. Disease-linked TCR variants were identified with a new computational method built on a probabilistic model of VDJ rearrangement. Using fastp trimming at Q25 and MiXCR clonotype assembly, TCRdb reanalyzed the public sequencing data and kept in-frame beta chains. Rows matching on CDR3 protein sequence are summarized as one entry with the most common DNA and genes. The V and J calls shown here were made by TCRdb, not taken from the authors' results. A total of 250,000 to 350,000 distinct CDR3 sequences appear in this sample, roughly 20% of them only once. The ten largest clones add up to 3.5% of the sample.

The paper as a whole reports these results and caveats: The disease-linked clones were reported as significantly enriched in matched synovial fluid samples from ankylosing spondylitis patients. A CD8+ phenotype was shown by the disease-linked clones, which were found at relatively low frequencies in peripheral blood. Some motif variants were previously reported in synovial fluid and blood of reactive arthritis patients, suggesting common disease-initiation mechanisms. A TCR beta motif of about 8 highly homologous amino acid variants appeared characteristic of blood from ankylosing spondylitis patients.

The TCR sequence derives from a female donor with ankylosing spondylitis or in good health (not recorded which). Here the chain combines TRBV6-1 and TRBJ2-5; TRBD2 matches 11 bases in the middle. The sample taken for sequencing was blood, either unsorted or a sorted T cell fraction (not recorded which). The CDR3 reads CASSPTSGISRGETQYF. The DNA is TGTGCCAGCAGCCCGACTAGCGGGATTTCCAGGGGGGAGACCCAGTACTTC.